Each of the 19 T cell receptor beta chains below was sequenced from the same sample in a study of T cell responses to AZD1222 COVID-19 vaccine. Here immunoSEQ multiplex PCR was the method, and the copy in TCRdb shows in-frame clones only, minus some. The profile shows 140,000 to 150,000 clones, more than 70% of them singletons. This specimen consisted of peripheral blood, obtained 28 days after the second AZD1222 dose. The receptors were sampled from an adult who received the AZD1222 COVID-19 vaccine.

This sequence joins TRBV6-5 and TRBJ2-7; the match to TRBD1 covers 7 bases. The ends lost 6 bases at V and 4 bases at J; junction bases unmatched: 3. The CDR3 has 12 residues. Germline CDR1 MNHEY, CDR2 SVGAGI. CDR3 amino acids: CASSKQGYEQYF. In DNA, the CDR3 is TGTGCCAGCAGCAAACAGGGGTACGAGCAGTACTTC.

This clone was counted a single time. The chain uses TRBV6-5 and TRBJ1-3; D uncertain. The CDR3 is 16 residues long. Trimming left V 0 bases short and J 4 bases short, with 13 bases between. Germline CDR1 and CDR2: MNHEY and SVGAGI. The CDR3 coding sequence is TGTGCCAGCAGTTACTCGTCGGGGAGTATCGGAAACACCATATATTTT. Residues: CASSYSSGSIGNTIYF.

This clone appeared a single time. V gene TRBV27 combines with J gene TRBJ2-1; 11 nucleotides match TRBD2. Germline-derived CDR1 and CDR2 are MNHEY and SMNVEV (reference sequence). With V trimmed by 5 bases and J by 9 bases, 9 bases remained unmatched. The CDR3 runs 15 residues. CDR3: CASSRLAGGYIEQFF. The CDR3 DNA reads TGTGCCAGCAGTCGCCTAGCGGGAGGCTATATTGAGCAGTTCTTC.

J is TRBJ2-1 and V is TRBV7-2; TRBD2 agrees at 8 bases. CDR3 length equals 15 residues. V was clipped by 3 bases and J by 9 bases; unmatched bases: 10. Germline V gene lookup returns CDR1 SGHTA and CDR2 FQGNSA. The CDR3 DNA reads TGTGCCAGCAGCTTCTCGGGACTAGGAGCCAGTGAGCAGTTCTTC. Translating it yields CASSFSGLGASEQFF. The full variable domain, rest sourced from reference TRBV7-2 and TRBJ2-1, is GAGVSQSPSNKVTEKGKDVELRCDPISGHTALYWYRQSLGQGLEFLIYFQGNSAPDKSGLPSDRFSAERTGGSVSTLTIQRTQQEDSAVYLCASSFSGLGASEQFFGPGTRLTVL.

The rearrangement joins TRBV21-1 to TRBJ1-3; TRBD1, as called in the table, went unchecked against the DNA. TRBV21-1 constitutes a pseudogene. This CDR3 contains 17 residues. For the CDR3, the DNA is TGTGCCAGCAGCCGACGGCAGCCAGGGGACTCTGGAAACACCATATATTTT. Its translation is CASSRRQPGDSGNTIYF.

The chain has TRBV27 and TRBJ2-7; D may be TRBD1 (5 bases). Germline V gives CDR1 MNHEY, CDR2 SMNVEV (reference sequence). CDR3 length: 14 amino acids. The V end lost 5 bases, the J end lost 6 bases, and 17 bases lay between the germline ends. CDR3 sequence (DNA): TGTGCCAGCAGTCCAACCCACACAGGAATCGAGCAGTACTTC. This encodes CASSPTHTGIEQYF.

This chain connects TRBV3-1 (or the pseudogene TRBV3-2) to TRBJ2-7; TRBD2 is a possible D gene (6 bases). The germline V gene has CDR1 LGHDT and CDR2 YNNKEL (reference sequence). The CDR3 runs to 14 residues. The V end lost 0 bases, the J end lost 7 bases, and 13 bases lay between the germline ends. The CDR3 reads CASSQDRQGREQYF. For the CDR3, the DNA is TGTGCCAGCAGCCAAGATAGACAAGGGAGGGAGCAGTACTTC.

This rearrangement joins TRBV19 to TRBJ2-7; 9 positions agree with TRBD1. The V segment lost 6 bases and the J segment 7 bases; nucleotides outside the gene matches: 10. The CDR3 loop spans 14 amino acids. Germline V CDR1 and CDR2: LNHDA, SQIVND (reference sequence). CDR3 DNA sequence: TGTGCCAGTAGCCAACAGGGGGCACAATGGGAGCAGTACTTC. This encodes CASSQQGAQWEQYF.

J is TRBJ1-5 and V is TRBV2; D ambiguous. V shed 8 bases and J shed 4 bases, with 12 bases lying between them. Germline values: CDR1 SNHLY, CDR2 FYNNEI. The CDR3 is 13 amino acids. As DNA, the CDR3 is TGTGCCAGCGGTTTACAGATTAATCAGCCCCAGCATTTT. As protein: CASGLQINQPQHF.

The chain is built from TRBV12-3 or TRBV12-4 and TRBJ2-7; D might be TRBD2 (7 bases). The V gene lost 6 bases and the J gene lost 7 bases, with 13 bases spanning the gap. The CDR3 length is 12 residues. CDR3 loop: CASSWGGGEQYF. DNA of the CDR3: TGTGCCAGCAGCTGGGGGGGCGGTGAGCAGTACTTC.

CDR3 sequence: CASRLAPRPGHGDSPLHF. The CDR3 bases are TGTGCAAGTCGCTTAGCTCCTCGACCGGGACACGGGGATTCACCCCTCCACTTT. The chain employs TRBV12-2 and TRBJ1-6; the table's D gene call, TRBD1, was not cross checked with the DNA. TRBV12-2 is a pseudogene segment. The CDR3 spans 18 residues.

A remark on this clone: The sample has other DNA sequences that encode this CDR3 too. The genes are TRBV10-3 and TRBJ1-5; unclear D gene. CDR1 ENHRY and CDR2 SYGVKD come from the germline V gene. The CDR3 is 13 residues long. V dropped 6 bases and J dropped 1 base, with 7 bases sitting between them. The CDR3 DNA reads TGTGCCATCAGCGAGGGAAGCAATCAGCCCCAGCATTTT. This sequence encodes CAISEGSNQPQHF.

The chain joins TRBV5-6 to TRBJ1-4; no firm D call. The ends were cut back, 9 bases at V and 5 bases at J, with 14 bases in the middle. This CDR3 contains 13 residues. The germline CDR1 and CDR2 sequences are SGHDT and YYEEEE. The CDR3 here is CATQRGQNEKLFF. As DNA, the CDR3 is TGTGCCACCCAAAGAGGGCAGAATGAAAAACTGTTTTTT.

This sequence joins TRBV13 and TRBJ2-2; D call uncertain. The length of the CDR3 is 13 residues. Looked up from germline, CDR1 is PRHDT and CDR2 is FYEKMQ (reference sequence). With 6 bases removed from V and 6 bases from J, the gap between germline ends came to 11 bases. CDR3 region: CASSRTIAGELFF. The CDR3 DNA reads as TGTGCCAGCAGTCGTACAATCGCCGGGGAGCTGTTTTTT.

The rearrangement links TRBV7-5 to TRBJ1-1; the DNA was not compared with TRBD1, the D call given in the table. TRBV7-5 is given as a pseudogene. The CDR3 is made up of 14 amino acids. CDR3 sequence (DNA): TGTGCCAGAAGCTCCCTGAGGGGGCCCACTGAAGCTTTCTTT. Protein: CARSSLRGPTEAFF.

This sequence joins TRBV7-6 and TRBJ2-3; 10 nucleotides agree with TRBD2. V gave up 2 bases and J gave up 5 bases; unmatched junction bases: 13. The CDR3 runs to 18 residues. CDR1 and CDR2 (germline): SGHVS, FNYEAQ. The CDR3 sequence: CASSLKHGLAEWGDTQYF. The DNA of the CDR3 is TGTGCCAGCAGCTTAAAGCACGGACTAGCGGAGTGGGGAGATACGCAGTATTTT.

This clone has only one observation. The chain combines TRBV28 with TRBJ2-2; possibly TRBD1 for D (7 bases). With 11 bases removed from V and 5 bases from J, the gap between germline ends came to 18 bases. The germline V gene encodes CDR1 MDHEN and CDR2 SYDVKM. CDR3 length equals 14 residues. CDR3 DNA sequence: TGTGCCGCGAGAGGGCAGGGGGGAACCGGGGAGCTGTTTTTT. Protein: CAARGQGGTGELFF.

This clone has only one observation. The rearrangement links TRBV6-5 to TRBJ1-1, with a weak D call TRBD1 (6 bases). CDR1 MNHEY and CDR2 SVGAGI come from the germline V gene. The germline V and J ends were trimmed by 6 bases and 1 base, with 15 bases remaining between them. This CDR3 spans 15 amino acids. CDR3 residues: CASSFTGQWNTEAFF. The CDR3 region has the DNA TGTGCCAGCAGCTTCACCGGACAGTGGAACACTGAAGCTTTCTTT.

This chain uses TRBV28 with TRBJ2-2; a weak D match, TRBD2 (6 bases). Germline lookup yields CDR1 MDHEN and CDR2 SYDVKM. Trimming left V 1 base short and J 4 bases short, with 16 bases between. The CDR3 length is 17 residues. The CDR3: CASSLFGWAGSTGELFF. The CDR3 bases are TGTGCCAGCAGTTTATTCGGCTGGGCGGGGAGCACCGGGGAGCTGTTTTTT.